The present entry profiles one TCR beta chain with its context. These data come from a study of response to subunit inactivated influenza vaccine. V dropped 4 bases and J dropped 1 base, with 14 bases sitting between them. Germline CDR1 LNHDA, CDR2 SQIVND (reference sequence). The CDR3 is 15 residues long. A single record per CDR3 protein comes from TCRdb applying MiXCR to the RT-PCR reads. The sample shows approximately 500,000 distinct CDR3 sequences, around 13% of them seen only once. The sample in question was PBMCs from blood, obtained 40 to 50 days after vaccination. The clonotype originates from a man aged 50-60 years who received an inactivated influenza vaccine. The V call is TRBV19, the J call TRBJ2-7, with D possibly TRBD1 on 6 matching bases. The CDR3 DNA reads TGTGCCAGTAGTACCCTTCGGGACATTTCCTACGAGCAGTACTTC. Its protein product is CASSTLRDISYEQYF.